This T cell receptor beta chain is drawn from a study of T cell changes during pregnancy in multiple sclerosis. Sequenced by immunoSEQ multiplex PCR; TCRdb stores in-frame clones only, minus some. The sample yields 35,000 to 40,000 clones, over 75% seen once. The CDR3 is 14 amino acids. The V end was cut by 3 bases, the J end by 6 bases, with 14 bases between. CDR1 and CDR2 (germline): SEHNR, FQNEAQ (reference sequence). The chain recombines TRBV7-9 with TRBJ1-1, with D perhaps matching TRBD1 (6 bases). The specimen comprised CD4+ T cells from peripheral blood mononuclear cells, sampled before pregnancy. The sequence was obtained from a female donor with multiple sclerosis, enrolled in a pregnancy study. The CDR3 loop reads CASSFFSGVPEAFF. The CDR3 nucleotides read TGTGCCAGCAGCTTCTTTTCAGGGGTTCCTGAAGCTTTCTTT.